This T cell receptor (beta chain) was captured in a study of blood T cell repertoires in COVID-19 (dated by TCRdb to the early 2020s). About the investigation overall: Samples from collaborators originated in the United States, Italy and Spain and spanned both the acute and convalescent phases of COVID-19. The dataset comprised deeply sampled blood TCRbeta repertoires from subjects exposed to, actively infected with, or recovered from COVID-19. A freely available public database, intended as a resource for researchers studying the immune response to SARS-CoV-2, is where the repertoires were released. A de-identified subject ID, COVID-19 status, age in years and sex were almost always included in the sample metadata. Where available, HLA class I and class II types were obtained from metadata supplied by the sample provider rather than from assay-based typing. Samples were obtained from the ongoing ImmuneRACE study (first 160 participants) and from 950 to 1,500 subjects provided by 6 global collaborators. The material from the prospective study consisted of cDNA or gDNA derived from T cells, B-cell-depleted T cells, or PBMCs.

V trim: 0 bases; J trim: 2 bases; unmatched bases: 8. From the cysteine up to the phenylalanine, the CDR3 has a length of 17 residues. The sequence is cut down to CDR3 DNA, 51 bases in frame from base 1. In the germline V gene, CDR1 corresponds to SGHRS and CDR2 to YFSETQ. Collaborating institutions collected whole blood in K2EDTA tubes following their own protocols. For TCRbeta analysis, collaborators shipped samples in one of three forms: frozen whole blood, isolated PBMCs, or DNA extracted from either of those sample types. TCRbeta CDR3 regions were amplified from genomic DNA by means of the immunoSEQ Assay, a bias-controlled multiplex PCR. In the source study's methods: Nucleated cell counts per sample were estimated from amplification of reference gene primers within the assay. To quantify the absolute abundance of each unique TCRbeta CDR3 rearrangement, sequence reads were collapsed and filtered. For each sample, productive Simpson clonality was calculated by taking the square root of Simpson's diversity index across productive rearrangements. Here the immuneACCESS table is served through TCRdb, limited to in-frame sequences with V and J called. Missing clones are a known gap in these copies; in checked studies unresolved V genes cover under half, and the rest lacks a known reason. V and J calls and clone size are given by that table; D and trimming were obtained from the DNA. The sample table records 130,000 to 150,000 clones; 70% to 85% of these occur just once. The top ten hold 5% to 7.5% of the sample.

A word on this clone: It has no known antigen specificity. Per-nucleotide qualities are absent, and no much larger clonotype sits a single base away.

What the authors observed across the whole study: Clinical and demographic metadata were provided uncurated, with the amount varying by source and participant.

This sequence originates from a human donor in a cohort sampled during active COVID-19. The V and J segments used are TRBV5-1 and TRBJ2-3, with TRBD2 identical over 8 junction bases. Material: peripheral blood. This receptor carries the CDR3 CASSLGGGGSYTDTQYF. The nucleotide sequence is given as TGCGCCAGCAGCTTGGGCGGCGGGGGGTCCTACACAGATACGCAGTATTTT.